This entry concerns a single T cell receptor beta chain. These data are taken from a study of blood T cell repertoires in COVID-19. Turning to the study itself: The United States, Italy and Spain provided the acute and convalescent COVID-19 samples.

The CDR3 sequence is 18 residues long. With 6 bases clipped from V and 1 base from J, the junction kept 8 bases outside the gene matches. In germline, CDR1 is SNHLY, CDR2 FYNNEI. Source study methods: Using reference gene primer amplification, nucleated cell counts were estimated. Sequenced by immunoSEQ multiplex PCR; TCRdb stores in-frame clones only, minus some. From that table come the V and J calls and clone size; the DNA was used to work out D and trimming. Found here are tens of thousands of clones, around nine tenths of them singletons; the top ten hold 28%. The sequence derives from a woman of 80 years or more with acute or convalescent COVID-19. The sequencing sample was made of peripheral blood. V gene TRBV2 combines with J gene TRBJ2-3; 15 bases are a match to TRBD2. As DNA, the CDR3 is TGTGCCAGCAGGCCCACTGGACTAGCGGGGGGGGGCACAGATACGCAGTATTTT. Its translation: CASRPTGLAGGGTDTQYF.